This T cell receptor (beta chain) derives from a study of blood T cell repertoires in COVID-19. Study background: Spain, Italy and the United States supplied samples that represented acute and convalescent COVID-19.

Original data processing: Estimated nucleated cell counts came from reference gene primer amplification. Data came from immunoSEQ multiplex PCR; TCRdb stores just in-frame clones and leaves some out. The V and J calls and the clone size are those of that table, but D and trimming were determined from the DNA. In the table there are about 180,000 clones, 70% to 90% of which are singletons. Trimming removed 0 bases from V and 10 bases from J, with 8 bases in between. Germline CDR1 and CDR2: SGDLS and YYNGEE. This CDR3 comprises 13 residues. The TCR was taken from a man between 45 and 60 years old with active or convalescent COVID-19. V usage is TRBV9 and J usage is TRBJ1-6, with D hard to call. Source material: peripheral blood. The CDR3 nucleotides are TGTGCCAGCAGCGTAGCTCCGGGGTCACCCCTCCACTTT. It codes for CASSVAPGSPLHF.